This T cell receptor (beta chain) was observed in a study of T cells in narcolepsy (dated by TCRdb to 2016 to 2018). Regarding the study in general: Healthy control donors were enrolled in the study alongside patients who had narcolepsy type 1 or type 2 (NT1, NT2). To look for autoreactive T cells in narcolepsy patients that target self-antigens of hypocretin neurons (hypocretin, TRIB2), the study used TCR Vbeta sequencing to follow clonotypes in blood and CSF.

With regard to this clone: Its antigen is not yet known. No clone much larger than this one lies a single base away; base qualities are absent.

Results the study describes overall, beyond this receptor: Autoreactive clonotypes were reported to be detected serially in the blood of the same patients and of different patients, but not in the blood of healthy controls. In plots comparing CSF and blood CD4+ T cell clonotypes from the same patient, HCRT-specific and TRIB2-specific autoreactive clonotypes were highlighted.

Library method: the immunoSEQ multiplex PCR assay. TCRdb holds this immuneACCESS table with in-frame rearrangements only. Some clones are missing; in checked studies, unresolved V genes explain under half, and the rest has no known cause. Across this sample there are 10,000 to 12,000 clones, with 70% to 75% seen only once. Approximately 22% of the sample belongs to the ten largest clones. Memory CD8+ T cells were sorted ex vivo from patient blood for TCR Vbeta sequencing and comparison with CSF CD8+ T cells. V sheds 5 bases and J sheds 2 bases, leaving 11 bases between their ends. The germline V gene provides CDR1 LGHNA and CDR2 YNFKEQ. The CDR3 holds 14 amino acids from the cysteine to the phenylalanine. Just the 42-base CDR3 DNA is kept, in frame starting at base 1.

The chain uses TRBV4-2 and TRBJ2-3; no D gene is confidently identified. This sequence was found in a human donor with narcolepsy. Material: CD45RA- memory CD8+ T cells from PBMCs. The sample's cell subset or site, from its label and the paper: memory T cells sorted ex vivo from peripheral blood. The nucleotide sequence reads TGTGCCAGCAGCTTAGACGCGGCCACAGATACGCAGTATTTT. Its protein reads: CASSLDAATDTQYF.